The count of the clone carrying this T cell receptor beta chain is one. The antigen is unknown. These data originate in a study of shared clonotypes between healthy human individuals. The overall study: In total, the donors were two women and a few men aged 18 to 49. Study-wide points: Only blood samples were collected, and tissue repertoires likely differ. Estimated richness values were generally larger in naive subsets than in memory subsets.

TCRdb's table, derived via immunoSEQ multiplex PCR, lists solely in-frame clones and lacks some. The table has about 2,500,000 clones, approximately 92% seen once. The sequenced sample consisted of naive CD4+ T cells sorted from blood. Subset reported: CD45RA+ positively selected. The clonotype originates from a man between 18 and 29 years old in good health.

The CDR3 nucleotides read TGTGCCAGCAGTGAGGTGGGGCTGAGGGGCCCAGATACGCAGTATTTT. Translated: CASSEVGLRGPDTQYF. The V and J genes are TRBV25-1 and TRBJ2-3; D possibly uses TRBD1 or TRBD2 (5 bases each). This CDR3 has 16 amino acids. Per germline, CDR1 MGHDK and CDR2 SYGVNS. The V gene lost 3 bases and the J gene lost 4 bases, with 17 bases spanning the gap.